The present entry profiles one T cell receptor (beta chain) with its context. The entry originates in a study of blood T cell repertoires in COVID-19. At the level of the study: Italy, Spain and the United States were the sources of the convalescent and acute COVID-19 samples. The cDNA or gDNA used as material had been derived from T cells, B-cell-depleted T cells, or PBMCs.

The CDR3 has 15 residues. V was clipped by 3 bases and J by 4 bases, with 16 bases between them. Germline CDR1 and CDR2: SGHTA and FQGNSA. Per the original methods: Using reference gene primer amplification, nucleated cell counts were estimated. The assay was immunoSEQ multiplex PCR, and TCRdb's table has in-frame clones only and misses some. V and J calls and clone size are those listed in that table; D and trimming were worked out from the DNA. Of more than 95,000 clones in the sample, more than 75% were seen once. The source is a human donor in a cohort sampled during active COVID-19. The chain links TRBV7-2 to TRBJ2-7, with D unresolved. The sample was peripheral blood. CDR3 sequence reads: CASSLVEFQTYEQYF. In nucleotides, the CDR3 is TGTGCCAGCAGCTTGGTGGAGTTCCAGACTTACGAGCAGTACTTC.